One sample yielded the 27 T cell receptor beta chains listed below, sequenced in a study of T cell responses to AZD1222 COVID-19 vaccine. Assay used: immunoSEQ multiplex PCR; TCRdb lists only in-frame clones, some missing. The data contain more than 95,000 clones, 80% to 90% of them singletons. The starting material was peripheral blood, obtained on day 0 of AZD1222 vaccination. The receptors were gathered from an adult in good health.

The V gene is TRBV5-4, the J gene TRBJ1-6; 7 bases match TRBD1. The V segment lost 2 bases and the J segment 9 bases; nucleotides outside the gene matches: 5. The germline gives CDR1 SGHNT, CDR2 YYREEE (reference sequence). The CDR3 loop spans 14 amino acids. The CDR3, as DNA: TGTGCCAGCAGCTTCAAGGGGGCGGCTTCACCCCTCCACTTT. It encodes CASSFKGAASPLHF. Looking up the rest from reference TRBV5-4 and TRBJ1-6 gives the full variable domain: ETGVTQSPTHLIKTRGQQVTLRCSSQSGHNTVSWYQQALGQGPQFIFQYYREEENGRGNFPPRFSGLQFPNYSSELNVNALELDDSALYLCASSFKGAASPLHFGNGTRLTVT.

J is TRBJ1-2 and V is TRBV28, with 9 bases lining up with TRBD1. The germline gives CDR1 MDHEN, CDR2 SYDVKM. V trimming: 6 bases; J trimming: 3 bases; junction bases outside the gene matches: 8. The CDR3 sequence is 15 residues long. In DNA form, the CDR3 reads TGTGCCAGCAGCCAACAGGGGGCGGGAGACTATGGCTACACCTTC. Residues: CASSQQGAGDYGYTF.

The rearrangement uses TRBV7-6 and TRBJ2-1; 7 bases are shared with TRBD2. Germline V lookup: CDR1 SGHVS, CDR2 FNYEAQ. Germline trimming cut 1 base from V and 8 bases from J; bases unmatched to any gene: 8. This CDR3 spans 15 amino acids. CDR3 region: CASSLGGGSRYEQFF. The CDR3 coding sequence is TGTGCCAGCAGCTTAGGGGGGGGATCACGCTATGAGCAGTTCTTC.

The chain combines TRBV10-2 with TRBJ1-2; the D is unclear. CDR1 is WSHSY, CDR2 SAAADI, per germline. V was shortened by 5 bases and J by 3 bases, with 10 bases between the two germline ends. This CDR3 comprises 13 residues. The CDR3 loop is CASSLSGDYGYTF. As DNA, the CDR3 is TGCGCCAGCAGTCTTTCAGGAGACTATGGCTACACCTTC.

This chain connects TRBV28 to TRBJ1-4; D perhaps matches TRBD1 (5 bases). This CDR3 has 14 residues. Trimming took 2 bases from V and 6 from J, leaving 10 bases between them. The germline V gene has CDR1 MDHEN and CDR2 SYDVKM. The CDR3 region has the DNA TGTGCCAGCAGTTTACCCGGAGGGGATGAAAAACTGTTTTTT. Translating gives CASSLPGGDEKLFF.

The V and J genes are TRBV6-2 or TRBV6-3 and TRBJ2-6; the D gene is possibly TRBD2 (6 bases). Trimming shortened V by 2 bases and J by 4 bases, and 21 bases separated the two germline ends. CDR3 size: 19 residues. The V gene's germline CDR1 is MNHEY and CDR2 SVGEGT. The DNA of the CDR3 is TGTGCCAGCAGTTACCCCTATTCGGGGGTATCGACCGGGGCCAACGTCCTGACTTTC. It codes for CASSYPYSGVSTGANVLTF.

The chain is built from TRBV4-3 and TRBJ2-7, with TRBD1 as a possible D gene (5 bases). V dropped 1 base and J dropped 0 bases, with 13 bases sitting between them. The CDR3 consists of 16 residues. Germline V gene lookup returns CDR1 LGHNA and CDR2 YSLEER. The CDR3 sequence: CASSQVRADYSYEQYF. The CDR3 nucleotides read TGCGCCAGCAGCCAAGTCAGGGCAGATTACTCCTACGAGCAGTACTTC.

V usage is TRBV7-9 and J usage is TRBJ1-1, with D hard to call. The CDR3 is made up of 13 amino acids. Germline CDR1 SEHNR, CDR2 FQNEAQ (reference sequence). Trimming cost V 1 base and J 1 base, with 4 bases left between them. The DNA for the CDR3 is TGTGCCAGCAGCTTAGGAAAGAACACTGAAGCTTTCTTT. This encodes CASSLGKNTEAFF.

This clone was seen more than once but under ten times. This chain connects TRBV16 to TRBJ2-7, with TRBD1 matching 9 bases. The CDR3 runs to 16 residues. Germline V gene sequence: CDR1 KGHSY, CDR2 FQNENV. V trimming: 4 bases; J trimming: 4 bases; junction bases outside the gene matches: 11. As DNA, the CDR3 is TGTGCCAGCAGCCTCAACTTTGGGACAGGGTCGTACGAGCAGTACTTC. Its protein product is CASSLNFGTGSYEQYF.

The V call is TRBV6-6, the J call TRBJ2-7, with D hard to call. Germline CDR1 and CDR2: MNHNY and SVGAGI (reference sequence). The CDR3 contains 14 residues. Trimming removed 2 bases at V and 2 bases at J, with 10 bases between. The CDR3 here is CASSYDVVTYEQYF. The CDR3 region has the DNA TGTGCCAGCAGTTACGACGTGGTTACCTACGAGCAGTACTTC.

This rearrangement joins TRBV24-1 to TRBJ1-5; 7 bases align to TRBD1. The germline V gene has CDR1 KGHDR and CDR2 SFDVKD. The CDR3 sequence is 14 residues long. J lost 7 bases, V lost 10 bases, and 12 bases had no gene match. This chain's CDR3 is CATWSGGIGQPQHF. The CDR3 bases are TGTGCCACATGGTCAGGGGGTATAGGGCAGCCCCAGCATTTT.

V gene TRBV10-3 combines with J gene TRBJ2-1; no clear D. This CDR3 spans 14 amino acids. The germline gives CDR1 ENHRY, CDR2 SYGVKD. Trimming removed 5 bases at V and 8 bases at J, with 16 bases between. The CDR3 reads CAISKAQSLDEQFF. CDR3 in DNA: TGTGCCATCAGTAAGGCCCAGAGCCTCGATGAGCAGTTCTTC.

This chain connects TRBV5-1 to TRBJ1-4; D not certain. The CDR3 has 14 residues. Trimming took off 0 bases at V and 5 bases at J, with 8 bases between the two ends. Germline V lookup: CDR1 SGHRS, CDR2 YFSETQ. The CDR3 DNA is TGCGCCAGCAGCTTGGACCATTCAAATGAAAAACTGTTTTTT. Protein: CASSLDHSNEKLFF.

This chain links TRBV27 with TRBJ2-2, with 12 bases identical to TRBD2. V trimming: 4 bases; J trimming: 3 bases; junction bases outside the gene matches: 6. The CDR3 has 17 amino acids. Germline CDR1 MNHEY, CDR2 SMNVEV (reference sequence). CDR3 sequence (DNA): TGTGCCAGCAGTTGGGGCCTAGCGGGGGGGCACACCGGGGAGCTGTTTTTT. This gives the protein CASSWGLAGGHTGELFF.

The genes are TRBV30 and TRBJ1-2, with 7 positions matching TRBD1. V was clipped by 8 bases and J by 1 base; unmatched bases: 10. Germline CDR1 and CDR2: GTSNPN and SVGIG (reference sequence). The CDR3 sequence is 14 residues long. DNA of the CDR3: TGTGCCAGAGAAGACAGGGTGGTTAACTATGGCTACACCTTC. This codes for CAREDRVVNYGYTF. Full variable domain (remainder filled in from reference TRBV30 and TRBJ1-2): SQTIHQWPATLVQPVGSPLSLECTVEGTSNPNLYWYRQAAGRGLQLLFYSVGIGQISSEVPQNLSASRPQDRQFILSSKKLLLSDSGFYLCAREDRVVNYGYTFGSGTRLTVV.

The genes are TRBV5-4 and TRBJ1-6; D is perhaps TRBD1 (5 bases). The V and J ends lost 1 base and 7 bases respectively, with 15 bases between them. CDR3 length: 16 amino acids. Germline V gene sequence: CDR1 SGHNT, CDR2 YYREEE (reference sequence). The CDR3 bases are TGTGCCAGCAGCTTGTCCAGGGAGTTGGGGAATTCACCCCTCCACTTT. This codes for CASSLSRELGNSPLHF.

The chain recombines TRBV10-2 with TRBJ1-1, with a weak D call TRBD1 (5 bases). The V gene lost 0 bases and the J gene lost 6 bases, with 11 bases spanning the gap. The CDR3 length is 14 residues. Germline CDR1 is WSHSY and CDR2 is SAAADI. CDR3 residues: CASSESGTASEAFF. In DNA, the CDR3 is TGCGCCAGCAGTGAGTCTGGGACCGCGTCTGAAGCTTTCTTT.

The rearrangement joins TRBV9 to TRBJ2-7; D gene uncertain. Trimming left V 4 bases short and J 2 bases short, with 16 bases between. This CDR3 has 15 residues. Germline loops: CDR1 SGDLS, CDR2 YYNGEE. The CDR3, as DNA: TGTGCCAGCAGCCCCAGCCCCACGCAGACCTACGAGCAGTACTTC. This encodes CASSPSPTQTYEQYF.

The chain is built from TRBV29-1 and TRBJ2-7, with D perhaps given as TRBD1 or TRBD2 (5 bases each). The germline V and J ends were trimmed by 5 bases and 4 bases, with 12 bases remaining between them. This CDR3 is 12 amino acids long. Per the germline V gene, CDR1 is SQVTM and CDR2 is ANQGSEA. CDR3 bases: TGCAGCGTTTCTCGGGGCGGGTACGAGCAGTACTTC. Translation: CSVSRGGYEQYF.

V usage is TRBV7-2 and J usage is TRBJ2-7; no firm D call. The CDR3 consists of 11 residues. The germline V gene has CDR1 SGHTA and CDR2 FQGNSA. Trimming left V 0 bases short and J 6 bases short, with 3 bases between. The CDR3 loop reads CASSLAGEQYF. DNA of the CDR3: TGTGCCAGCAGCTTAGCCGGCGAGCAGTACTTC.

This sequence joins TRBV24-1 and TRBJ2-7, with D hard to call. Looked up from germline, CDR1 is KGHDR and CDR2 is SFDVKD. The CDR3 is made up of 15 amino acids. With 2 bases removed from V and 0 bases from J, the gap between germline ends came to 10 bases. CDR3 nucleotide sequence: TGTGCCACCAGTGATTCCGGCAGGAGCTCCTACGAGCAGTACTTC. Translation: CATSDSGRSSYEQYF.

The rearrangement joins TRBV29-1 to TRBJ2-5; D unclear. The CDR3 consists of 13 residues. Trimming removed 3 bases at V and 6 bases at J, with 14 bases between. Germline V lookup: CDR1 SQVTM, CDR2 ANQGSEA. In nucleotides, the CDR3 is TGCAGCGTTGACTTATGGGGTGGGAAGACCCAGTACTTC. Its translation: CSVDLWGGKTQYF.

The V and J genes are TRBV6-5 and TRBJ1-1; perhaps TRBD1 as D (5 bases). This CDR3 is built from 15 residues. From germline, CDR1 is MNHEY and CDR2 SVGAGI. V was pared by 5 bases and J by 2 bases, with 15 bases between. The CDR3 region is CASSPNRPLNTEAFF. Here the CDR3 DNA reads TGTGCCAGCAGTCCCAACAGGCCCCTTAACACTGAAGCTTTCTTT.

This clone was detected only once. The chain carries TRBV19 and TRBJ1-5, with a weak D call TRBD1 (5 bases). The CDR3 contains 13 residues. Germline V CDR1 and CDR2: LNHDA, SQIVND (reference sequence). V was trimmed by 3 bases and J by 7 bases, leaving 10 bases between them. CDR3 protein: CASSMAGWQPQHF. The CDR3 DNA is TGTGCCAGTAGTATGGCAGGGTGGCAGCCCCAGCATTTT.

The chain is built from TRBV6-5 and TRBJ1-6; 8 positions agree with TRBD1. The CDR3 has 15 residues. From germline, CDR1 is MNHEY and CDR2 SVGAGI. V shed 5 bases, J shed 6 bases, and the junction held 6 bases outside the gene matches. CDR3 sequence: CASSKMGQVNSPLHF. The CDR3 DNA sequence: TGTGCCAGCAGTAAAATGGGACAGGTTAATTCACCCCTCCACTTT.

V is TRBV28 and J is TRBJ1-1; tentatively, D is TRBD1 (5 bases). V gave up 5 bases and J gave up 0 bases, with 10 bases separating them. This CDR3 has 14 amino acids. Per germline, CDR1 MDHEN and CDR2 SYDVKM. The CDR3 is CASSPRDLNTEAFF. The CDR3 nucleotides are TGTGCCAGCAGTCCCAGGGACTTGAACACTGAAGCTTTCTTT.

The V and J genes are TRBV28 and TRBJ1-1; no definite D call. The CDR3 is 14 amino acids. V gave up 10 bases and J gave up 5 bases, with 20 bases separating them. Germline lookup yields CDR1 MDHEN and CDR2 SYDVKM. The CDR3 is CATNFAPRGTEAFF. CDR3 coding DNA: TGTGCCACCAACTTCGCCCCCCGTGGGACTGAAGCTTTCTTT.